Sequencing of this T cell receptor (beta chain) was carried out in a study of identical twins. This clonotype was seen a few times. Via MiXCR, TCRdb re-called the 5' RACE reads, giving one row per CDR3 protein. The repertoire holds approximately 700,000 distinct CDR3 sequences, 15% to 20% seen once, with about 12% in the top ten. Germline V gene lookup returns CDR1 SGHRS and CDR2 YFSETQ. This CDR3 has 15 amino acids. Trimming removed 7 bases from V and 2 bases from J, with 18 bases in between. These same records also appear under a second study, on T cells expressing NK-cell markers.

Sample: PBMCs. This TCR was recovered from a woman between 18 and 30 years old in good health. The chain recombines TRBV5-1 with TRBJ1-2, with D possibly being TRBD1 (5 bases). The CDR3, as DNA: TGCGCCAGCGCCAACGGGGGAAGCGGGAACTATGGCTACACCTTC. As protein: CASANGGSGNYGYTF. The full variable domain, its missing parts supplied by reference TRBV5-1 and TRBJ1-2, is KAGVTQTPRYLIKTRGQQVTLSCSPISGHRSVSWYQQTPGQGLQFLFEYFSETQRNKGNFPGRFSGRQFSNSRSEMNVSTLELGDSALYLCASANGGSGNYGYTFGSGTRLTVV.